The clone carrying this T cell receptor beta chain was observed at least ten times. This record comes from a study of neurological immune-mediated disorders. Germline CDR1 reads SGHTA; CDR2 reads FQGNSA. The length of the CDR3 is 14 residues. V was pared by 5 bases and J by 0 bases, with 11 bases between. MiXCR, run by TCRdb on the 5' RACE reads, gives a single entry per CDR3 protein. The sample includes tens of thousands of distinct CDR3 sequences, about 14% of them seen just once. V gene TRBV7-2 combines with J gene TRBJ2-7; TRBD1 is a possible D gene (6 bases). The receptor was derived from a woman between 45 and 65 years old with HTLV-1-associated myelopathy (HAM/TSP). The sequencing input was PBMCs. CDR3 sequence: CASSRQDISYEQYF. Here the CDR3 DNA reads TGTGCCAGCAGCAGACAGGACATCTCCTACGAGCAGTACTTC.